What follows describes a single T cell receptor (beta chain). The CDR3 spans 15 residues. CDR1 SGHRS and CDR2 YFSETQ come from the germline V gene. Trimming took off 5 bases at V and 3 bases at J, with 14 bases between the two ends. This entry comes from a study of blood T cell repertoires in COVID-19. Study context: PBMCs, B-cell-depleted T cells, or T cells provided the cDNA or gDNA that made up the material.

Authors' analysis steps: Using reference gene primer amplification, nucleated cell counts were estimated. Sequencing was performed with immunoSEQ multiplex PCR; in TCRdb, only in-frame clones are kept and a portion is missing. The D gene and trimming were derived from the DNA, and the V and J assignments and clone size from that table. This repertoire shows roughly 120,000 clones, roughly 80% found once; its top ten account for about 2%. The chain uses TRBV5-1 and TRBJ1-4, with D possibly TRBD1 on 6 matching bases. Sequenced sample: peripheral blood. This TCR derives from a man in his 70s with acute or convalescent COVID-19. The CDR3 loop reads CASRGRGPSNEKLFF. The CDR3 region has the DNA TGCGCCAGCAGGGGCAGGGGTCCGTCTAATGAAAAACTGTTTTTT.